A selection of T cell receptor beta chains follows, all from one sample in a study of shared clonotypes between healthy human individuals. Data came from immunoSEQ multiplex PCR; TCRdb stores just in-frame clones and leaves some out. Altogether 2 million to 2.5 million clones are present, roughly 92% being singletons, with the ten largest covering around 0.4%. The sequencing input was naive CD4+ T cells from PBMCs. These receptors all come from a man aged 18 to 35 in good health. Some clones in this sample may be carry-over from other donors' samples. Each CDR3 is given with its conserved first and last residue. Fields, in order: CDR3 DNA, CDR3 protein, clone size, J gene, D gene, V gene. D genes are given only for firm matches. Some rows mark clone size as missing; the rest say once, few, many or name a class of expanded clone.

TGCGCCAGCAGTCCAGACTCCTACGAGCAGTACTTC	CASSPDSYEQYF	-	TRBJ2-7	-	TRBV10-1
TGTGCCAGCAGCTCCGGACTAGCGGGAGGTGGGGCCAACGTCCTGACTTTC	CASSSGLAGGGANVLTF	-	TRBJ2-6	TRBD2	TRBV11-2
TGCGCCAGCAGCTATTTAGCGGGAGTTAATTACGAGCAGTACTTC	CASSYLAGVNYEQYF	-	TRBJ2-7	TRBD2	TRBV5-1
TGTGCCAGCTCACCACCCTGGGGGAGGGCTGAAGCTTTCTTT	CASSPPWGRAEAFF	-	TRBJ1-1	-	TRBV18
TGTGCCAGCAGCTTTAACAGGGGCAGGGAAAAACTGTTTTTT	CASSFNRGREKLFF	-	TRBJ1-4	TRBD1	TRBV7-2
TGTGCCAGCAGCCCCCCTTTAAGGGGTTCCTACGAGCAGTACTTC	CASSPPLRGSYEQYF	-	TRBJ2-7	-	TRBV7-2
TGTGCCAGCCTTGGACAGGGGGCTACCGGGGAGCTGTTTTTT	CASLGQGATGELFF	-	TRBJ2-2	TRBD1	TRBV28
TGTGCCAGCAGCGCCGGAGACAGTCCCGGGGAGCTGTTTTTT	CASSAGDSPGELFF	-	TRBJ2-2	-	TRBV9
TGTGCCAGCAGCTTAGGACTTGGGCAGGGGGGGTACGAGCAGTACTTC	CASSLGLGQGGYEQYF	-	TRBJ2-7	-	TRBV7-6
TGTGCCAGCTCACCACAAACCGGGACTGTGAACACTGAAGCTTTCTTT	CASSPQTGTVNTEAFF	-	TRBJ1-1	-	TRBV18
TGTGCCAGCAGCCGACTGACTCCAATCTACAATGAGCAGTTCTTC	CASSRLTPIYNEQFF	-	TRBJ2-1	-	TRBV7-9
TGCGCCAGCAGCCAAGACGTTCCCCGACTAGCGGGGCCCTACAATGAGCAGTTCTTC	CASSQDVPRLAGPYNEQFF	-	TRBJ2-1	TRBD2	TRBV4-3
TGTGCCAGCAGCTTGGGGCGGGAGGAGTCAGATACGCAGTATTTT	CASSLGREESDTQYF	-	TRBJ2-3	TRBD2	TRBV5-4
TGCGCCAGCAGCTTGGCCACTAGCGGGTCCCCCTCCTACGAGCAGTACTTC	CASSLATSGSPSYEQYF	-	TRBJ2-7	TRBD2	TRBV5-1
TGTGCCAGCAGTTCCGAGGACAGGGTTCGGGAGACCCAGTACTTC	CASSSEDRVRETQYF	-	TRBJ2-5	TRBD1	TRBV6-5
TGTGCCAGCACACCGACAGGGCTAACAGATACGCAGTATTTT	CASTPTGLTDTQYF	-	TRBJ2-3	TRBD1	TRBV5-4
TGTGCCAGCAGCGGGGGGTCCAACACCGGGGAGCTGTTTTTT	CASSGGSNTGELFF	-	TRBJ2-2	-	TRBV9
TGCAGTGCTAGCGTGGCAGATACGCAGTATTTT	CSASVADTQYF	-	TRBJ2-3	-	TRBV20-1
TGTGCCAGCAGCTTAGGGGGTTACGCTGGGGCCTCCTACAATGAGCAGTTCTTC	CASSLGGYAGASYNEQFF	-	TRBJ2-1	-	TRBV11-3
TGTGCCAGCAGTTGGCGGTCGGCAGCTTTCTTT	CASSWRSAAFF	-	TRBJ1-1	-	TRBV28
TGTGCCAGCTCACCCGTAAACTCCTACAATGAGCAGTTCTTC	CASSPVNSYNEQFF	-	TRBJ2-1	-	TRBV18
TGTGCCAGCAGCTCCGGACTAGCGGGCACCTACGAGCAGTACTTC	CASSSGLAGTYEQYF	-	TRBJ2-7	TRBD2	TRBV7-9
TGCGCCAGCAGAGACAGGCAGAACACTGAAGCTTTCTTT	CASRDRQNTEAFF	-	TRBJ1-1	-	TRBV10-2
TGTGCCAGCAGTGCTTACCAAACCGGGACTAGCGGGAGTGCGGTTTACGAGCAGTACTTC	CASSAYQTGTSGSAVYEQYF	-	TRBJ2-7	TRBD2	TRBV27
TGTGCCAGCAGCCCTCGAACAGGGGTAGATAAGCAGTACTTC	CASSPRTGVDKQYF	-	TRBJ2-7	TRBD1	TRBV2
TGCGCCAGCAGTCTCCAAGAGACCCAGTACTTC	CASSLQETQYF	-	TRBJ2-5	-	TRBV23-1
TGTGCCAGCAGTCTGACTAGCGGCACAGATACGCAGTATTTT	CASSLTSGTDTQYF	once	TRBJ2-3	TRBD2	TRBV2
TGCGCCAGCAGCCAAGAATTACTAGCGGGAGGGCGAGGGGAGACCCAGTACTTC	CASSQELLAGGRGETQYF	once	TRBJ2-5	TRBD2	TRBV4-1
TGTGCCATCAGTGTGTTAGTCCAGGACAATGAGCAGTTCTTC	CAISVLVQDNEQFF	-	TRBJ2-1	-	TRBV10-3
TGTGCCAGCAGCTTAGTTCCAGCGGGAGCCTACAATGAGCAGTTCTTC	CASSLVPAGAYNEQFF	-	TRBJ2-1	TRBD2	TRBV11-1
TGTGCCAGTAGTAAAACAGGGGTTAGGCCCCAGCATTTT	CASSKTGVRPQHF	-	TRBJ1-5	TRBD1	TRBV19
TGTGCCAGCTCCACAACCGGTCCCGGGAACACTGAAGCTTTCTTT	CASSTTGPGNTEAFF	-	TRBJ1-1	-	TRBV18
TGTGCCAGCAGCGCGGGACACCTGAATCCAGATACGCAGTATTTT	CASSAGHLNPDTQYF	-	TRBJ2-3	-	TRBV7-2
TGTGCCAGCAGCTTAACTCCGGGAAATGAGCAGTTCTTC	CASSLTPGNEQFF	-	TRBJ2-1	-	TRBV7-3
TGTGCCAGCAGCGGGGGGACTAGCGCGAGAACCTACGAGCAGTACTTC	CASSGGTSARTYEQYF	-	TRBJ2-7	TRBD2	TRBV9
TGTGCCAGCAGTTCCCCCGGACAAGGGATCCTGTCCTACGAGCAGTACTTC	CASSSPGQGILSYEQYF	-	TRBJ2-7	-	TRBV28
TGTGCCAGTAGTCCTCGAGGAGGGTTTGAGACCCAGTACTTC	CASSPRGGFETQYF	-	TRBJ2-5	-	TRBV19
TGTGCCATCAGTGAGTCGGGCTCCTACGAGCAGTACTTC	CAISESGSYEQYF	-	TRBJ2-7	-	TRBV10-3
TGTGCCAGCTCACCACACGGACCGGAGGCGAACACTGAAGCTTTCTTT	CASSPHGPEANTEAFF	-	TRBJ1-1	-	TRBV18
TGTGCCAGCATCGATTCGGGACTAGCGGGAGGGACGTACAATGAGCAGTTCTTC	CASIDSGLAGGTYNEQFF	-	TRBJ2-1	TRBD2	TRBV28
TGTGCCAGTAGTTTGGGACAGGGGTCCACCGGGGAGCTGTTTTTT	CASSLGQGSTGELFF	-	TRBJ2-2	TRBD1	TRBV19
TGTGCCAGCAGTCTCACTAGCGGGAGCTTGACCGAGCAGTACTTC	CASSLTSGSLTEQYF	-	TRBJ2-7	TRBD2	TRBV28
TGTGCCAGCAGCTCCGCTCTCTACGAGCAGTACTTC	CASSSALYEQYF	-	TRBJ2-7	-	TRBV5-6
TGTGCCAGCAGCTTAGCGGGACAGGGCGCTGGAAACACCATATATTTT	CASSLAGQGAGNTIYF	-	TRBJ1-3	TRBD1	TRBV7-2
TGTGCCAGCAGTGTTGCGGGTATTACAAACATTCAGTACTTC	CASSVAGITNIQYF	-	TRBJ2-4	-	TRBV2
TGTGCCAGCAGCTTCGGGACAGAGAATTCACCCCTCCACTTT	CASSFGTENSPLHF	-	TRBJ1-6	TRBD1	TRBV7-3
TGCAGCATGGAGACTAACTCCTACGAGCAGTACTTC	CSMETNSYEQYF	-	TRBJ2-7	-	TRBV29-1
TGTGCCAGCTCACCCCGCGGGACAAACGGGGCCGGGGAGCTGTTTTTT	CASSPRGTNGAGELFF	few	TRBJ2-2	-	TRBV18
TGTGCCAGCAGCTACTATGGAGAGACCCAGTACTTC	CASSYYGETQYF	-	TRBJ2-5	-	TRBV7-2
TGTGCCAGCAGCCGGTGGGGCGGACCCTACGAGCAGTACTTC	CASSRWGGPYEQYF	-	TRBJ2-7	-	TRBV13
TGTGCCAGCAGCTTCGACGGAACCTATGGCTACACCTTC	CASSFDGTYGYTF	once	TRBJ1-2	-	TRBV6-1